This TCR beta chain was recorded in a study of blood T cell repertoires in COVID-19. Study in general: Sites in the United States, Italy and Spain provided acute and convalescent COVID-19 samples. PBMCs, B-cell-depleted T cells, or T cells provided the cDNA or gDNA that made up the material.

Original handling: Researchers report that nucleated cell counts were estimated from reference gene primer amplification. Profiling relied on immunoSEQ multiplex PCR, and the TCRdb table lists in-frame clones only, not all of them. The V and J calls and the clone size are those of that table, but D and trimming were determined from the DNA. Of under 30,000 clones in the sample, roughly 80% were seen once. The sequence came from a man at least 80 years old with active COVID-19. The specimen was peripheral blood.

CDR3 sequence: CASSRWATNEKLFF. The DNA for the CDR3 is TGTGCCAGCAGTAGGTGGGCTACTAATGAAAAACTGTTTTTT. The rearrangement joins TRBV2 to TRBJ1-4, with D hard to call. Between the trimmed V and J ends, which lost 5 bases and 2 bases, there was a span of 9 bases. Germline CDR1 SNHLY, CDR2 FYNNEI. The length of the CDR3 is 14 residues. Together with reference TRBV2 and TRBJ1-4, the CDR3 gives the full variable domain: EPEVTQTPSHQVTQMGQEVILRCVPISNHLYFYWYRQILGQKVEFLVSFYNNEISEKSEIFDDQFSVERPDGSNFTLKIRSTKLEDSAMYFCASSRWATNEKLFFGSGTQLSVL.